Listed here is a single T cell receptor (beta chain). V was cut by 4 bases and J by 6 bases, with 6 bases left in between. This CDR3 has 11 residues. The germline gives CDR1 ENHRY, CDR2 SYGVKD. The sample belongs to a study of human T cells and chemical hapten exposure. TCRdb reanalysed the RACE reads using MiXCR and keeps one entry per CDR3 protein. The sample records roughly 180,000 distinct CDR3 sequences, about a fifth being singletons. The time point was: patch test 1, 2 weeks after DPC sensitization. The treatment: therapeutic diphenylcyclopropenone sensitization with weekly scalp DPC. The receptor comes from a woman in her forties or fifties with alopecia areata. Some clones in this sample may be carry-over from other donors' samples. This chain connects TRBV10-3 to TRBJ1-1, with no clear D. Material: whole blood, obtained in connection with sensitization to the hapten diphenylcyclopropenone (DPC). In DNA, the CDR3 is TGTGCCATCAGTGGTTGGGCTGAAGCTTTCTTT. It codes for CAISGWAEAFF.